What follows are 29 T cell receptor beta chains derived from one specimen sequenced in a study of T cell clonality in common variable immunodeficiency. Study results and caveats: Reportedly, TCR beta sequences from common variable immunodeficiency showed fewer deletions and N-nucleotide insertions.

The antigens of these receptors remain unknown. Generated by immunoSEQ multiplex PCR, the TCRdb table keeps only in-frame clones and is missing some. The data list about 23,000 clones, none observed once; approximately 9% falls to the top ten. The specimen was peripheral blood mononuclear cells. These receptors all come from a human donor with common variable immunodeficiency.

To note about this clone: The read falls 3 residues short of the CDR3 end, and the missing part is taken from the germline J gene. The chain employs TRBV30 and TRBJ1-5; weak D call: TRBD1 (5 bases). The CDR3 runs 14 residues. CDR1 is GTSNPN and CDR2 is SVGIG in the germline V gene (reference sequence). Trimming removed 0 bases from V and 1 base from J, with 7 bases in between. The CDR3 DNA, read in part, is TGTGCCTGGAGTGTAACAGGAAGCAATCAGCCC. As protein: CAWSVTGSNQP. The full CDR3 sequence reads CAWSVTGSNQPQHF.

The CDR3 loop is CASSLRGQGAQSEQYF. CDR3 DNA (partial): TGCGCCAGCAGCTTGCGGGGACAGGGGGCCCAATCCGAG. The rearrangement links TRBV5-1 to TRBJ2-7; 12 positions match TRBD1. The read ends 3 residues early relative to the CDR3; the germline J gene fills the gap. V was pared by 1 base and J by 6 bases, with 8 bases of the junction left unmatched. CDR1 and CDR2 (germline): SGHRS, YFSETQ. The CDR3 has 16 amino acids.

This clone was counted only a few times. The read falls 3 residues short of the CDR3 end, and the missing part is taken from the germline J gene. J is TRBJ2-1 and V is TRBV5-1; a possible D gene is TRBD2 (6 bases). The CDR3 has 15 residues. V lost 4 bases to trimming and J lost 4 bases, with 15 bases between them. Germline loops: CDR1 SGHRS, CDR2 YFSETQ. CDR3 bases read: TGCGCCAGCAGCGGGTCGGAGGGGAGTTACAATGAG. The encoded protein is CASSGSEGSYNE. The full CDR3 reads CASSGSEGSYNEQFF.

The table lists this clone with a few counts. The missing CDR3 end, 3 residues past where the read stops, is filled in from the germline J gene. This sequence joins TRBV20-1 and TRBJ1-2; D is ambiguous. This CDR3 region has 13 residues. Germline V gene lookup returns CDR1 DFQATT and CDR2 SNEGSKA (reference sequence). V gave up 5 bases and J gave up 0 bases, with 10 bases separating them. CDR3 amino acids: CSAADGANYGYTF. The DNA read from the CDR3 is TGCAGTGCTGCTGACGGGGCTAACTATGGC.

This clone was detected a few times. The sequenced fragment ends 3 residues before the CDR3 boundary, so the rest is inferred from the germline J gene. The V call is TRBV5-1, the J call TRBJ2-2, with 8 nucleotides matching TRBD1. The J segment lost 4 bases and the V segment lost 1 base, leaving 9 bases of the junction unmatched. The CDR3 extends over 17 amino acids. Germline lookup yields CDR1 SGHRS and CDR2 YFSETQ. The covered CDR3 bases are TGCGCCAGCAGCTTGATCCAGGGGGCGGAGGGCACCGGGGAG. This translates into CASSLIQGAEGTGE. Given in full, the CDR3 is CASSLIQGAEGTGELFF.

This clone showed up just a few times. Partial CDR3 DNA: TGTGCCAGTAGACCACTAGCGGGACGGGATACG. It encodes CASRPLAGRDT. The CDR3 reads in full as CASRPLAGRDTQYF. This chain connects TRBV19 to TRBJ2-3; 10 bases fit TRBD2. With the read ending 3 residues before the CDR3 end, the germline J gene is used to fill in that end. V trimming: 6 bases; J trimming: 6 bases; junction bases outside the gene matches: 6. CDR3 length: 14 amino acids. Germline V gene lookup returns CDR1 LNHDA and CDR2 SQIVND (reference sequence).

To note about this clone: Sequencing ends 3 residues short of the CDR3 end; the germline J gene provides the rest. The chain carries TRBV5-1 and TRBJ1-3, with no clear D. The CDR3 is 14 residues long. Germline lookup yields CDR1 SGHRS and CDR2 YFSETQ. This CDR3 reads CASSLGGGPKEIYF. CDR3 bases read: TGCGCCAGCAGCTTGGGCGGCGGGCCTAAGGAA.

The sequenced CDR3 bases are TGTGCCTGGAGCCCCATCGGACAGGCGACCTTTCCGAACACTGAA. Amino acids: CAWSPIGQATFPNTE. The entire CDR3 reads CAWSPIGQATFPNTEAFF. The chain carries TRBV30 and TRBJ1-1, with TRBD1 matching 7 bases. The read ends 3 residues early relative to the CDR3; the germline J gene fills the gap. V lost 3 bases and J lost 1; bases outside the gene matches: 17. CDR3 size: 18 residues. Germline CDR1 GTSNPN, CDR2 SVGIG (reference sequence). Supplemented by reference TRBV30 and TRBJ1-1, the full variable domain reads SQTIHQWPATLVQPVGSPLSLECTVEGTSNPNLYWYRQAAGRGLQLLFYSVGIGQISSEVPQNLSASRPQDRQFILSSKKLLLSDSGFYLCAWSPIGQATFPNTEAFFGQGTRLTVV.

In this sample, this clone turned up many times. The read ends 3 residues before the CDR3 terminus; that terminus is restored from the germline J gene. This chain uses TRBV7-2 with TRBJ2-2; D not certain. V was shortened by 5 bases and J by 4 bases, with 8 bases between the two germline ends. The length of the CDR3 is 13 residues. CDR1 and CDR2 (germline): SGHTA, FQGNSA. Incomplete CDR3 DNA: TGTGCCAGCAGCCCGCTACGCACCGGGGAG. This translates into CASSPLRTGE. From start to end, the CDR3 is CASSPLRTGELFF.

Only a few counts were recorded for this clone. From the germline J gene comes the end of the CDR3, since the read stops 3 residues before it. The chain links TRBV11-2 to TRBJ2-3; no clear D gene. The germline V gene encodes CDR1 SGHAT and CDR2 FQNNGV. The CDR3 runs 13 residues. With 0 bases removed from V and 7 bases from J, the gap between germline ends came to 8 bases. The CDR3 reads CASSLDWPHTQYF. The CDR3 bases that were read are TGTGCCAGCAGCTTAGATTGGCCACATACG.

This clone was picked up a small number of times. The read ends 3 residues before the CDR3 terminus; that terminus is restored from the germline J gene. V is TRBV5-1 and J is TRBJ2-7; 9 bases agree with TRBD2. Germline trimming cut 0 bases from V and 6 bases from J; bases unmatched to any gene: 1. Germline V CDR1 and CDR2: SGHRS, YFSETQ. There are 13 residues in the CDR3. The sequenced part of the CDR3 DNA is TGCGCCAGCAGCTTGGCTAGCGGGGCCGAG. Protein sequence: CASSLASGAE. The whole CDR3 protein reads CASSLASGAEQYF.

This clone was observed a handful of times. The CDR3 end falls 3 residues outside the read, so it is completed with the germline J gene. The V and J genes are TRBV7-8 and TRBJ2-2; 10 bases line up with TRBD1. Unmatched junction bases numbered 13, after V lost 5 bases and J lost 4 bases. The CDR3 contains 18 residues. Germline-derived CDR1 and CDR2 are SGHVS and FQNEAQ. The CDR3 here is CASSEPSTGGAGTGELFF. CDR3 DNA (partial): TGTGCCAGCAGCGAACCTTCGACAGGGGGCGCTGGCACCGGGGAG.

CDR3 DNA (partial): TGTGCCAGCAGCCTGGGACAGGTCGTAGTAGATACG. It yields the protein CASSLGQVVVDT. The CDR3 as a whole reads CASSLGQVVVDTQYF. The chain recombines TRBV7-2 with TRBJ2-3; 8 bases match TRBD1. Sequencing ends 3 residues short of the CDR3 end; the germline J gene provides the rest. CDR1 is SGHTA and CDR2 is FQGNSA in the germline V gene. V lost 5 bases to trimming and J lost 5 bases; unmatched junction nucleotides: 9. CDR3 size: 15 residues.

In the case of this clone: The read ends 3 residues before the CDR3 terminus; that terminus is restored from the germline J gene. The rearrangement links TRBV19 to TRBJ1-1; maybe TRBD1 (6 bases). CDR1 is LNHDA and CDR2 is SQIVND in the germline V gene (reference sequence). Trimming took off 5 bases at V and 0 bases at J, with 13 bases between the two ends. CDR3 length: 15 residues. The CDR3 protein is CASSYRQGLNTEAFF. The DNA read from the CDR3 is TGTGCCAGTAGTTATAGGCAGGGGCTGAACACTGAA.

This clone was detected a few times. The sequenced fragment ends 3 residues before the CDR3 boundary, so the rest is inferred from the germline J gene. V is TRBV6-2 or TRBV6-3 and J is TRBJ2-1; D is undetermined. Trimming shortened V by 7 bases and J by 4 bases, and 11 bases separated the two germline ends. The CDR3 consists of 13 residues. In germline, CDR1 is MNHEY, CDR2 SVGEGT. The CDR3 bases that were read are TGTGCCAGCACAAGGCCATTATACAATGAG. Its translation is CASTRPLYNE. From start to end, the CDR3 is CASTRPLYNEQFF.

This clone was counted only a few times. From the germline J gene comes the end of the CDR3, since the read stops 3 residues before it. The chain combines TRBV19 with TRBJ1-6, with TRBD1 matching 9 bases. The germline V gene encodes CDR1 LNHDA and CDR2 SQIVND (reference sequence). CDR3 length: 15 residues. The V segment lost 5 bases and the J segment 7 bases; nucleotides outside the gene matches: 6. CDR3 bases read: TGTGCCAGTAGTCACCGGACAGGGGCCAATTCACCC. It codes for CASSHRTGANSP. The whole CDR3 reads CASSHRTGANSPLHF.

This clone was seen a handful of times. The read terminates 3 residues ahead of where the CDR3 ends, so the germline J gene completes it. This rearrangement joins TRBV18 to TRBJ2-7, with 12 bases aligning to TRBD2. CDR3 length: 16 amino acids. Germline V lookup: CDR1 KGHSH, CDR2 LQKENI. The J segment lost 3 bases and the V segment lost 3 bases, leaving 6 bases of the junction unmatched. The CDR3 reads CASSPAGLAGRYEQYF. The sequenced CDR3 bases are TGTGCCAGCTCACCTGCGGGACTAGCGGGCCGCTACGAG.

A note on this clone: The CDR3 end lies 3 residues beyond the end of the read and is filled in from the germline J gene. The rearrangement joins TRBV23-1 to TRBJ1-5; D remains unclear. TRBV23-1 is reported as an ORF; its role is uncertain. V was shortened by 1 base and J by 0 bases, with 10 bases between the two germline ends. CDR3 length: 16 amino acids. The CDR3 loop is CASSQLTQYSNQPQHF. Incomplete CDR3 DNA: TGCGCCAGCAGTCAATTAACGCAGTATAGCAATCAGCCC.

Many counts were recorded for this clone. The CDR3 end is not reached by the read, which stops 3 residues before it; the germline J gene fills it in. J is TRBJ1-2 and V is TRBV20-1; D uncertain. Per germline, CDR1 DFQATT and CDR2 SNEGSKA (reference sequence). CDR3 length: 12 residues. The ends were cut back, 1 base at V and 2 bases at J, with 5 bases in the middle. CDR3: CSARGPNYGYTF. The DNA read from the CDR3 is TGCAGTGCTAGAGGTCCGAACTATGGC.

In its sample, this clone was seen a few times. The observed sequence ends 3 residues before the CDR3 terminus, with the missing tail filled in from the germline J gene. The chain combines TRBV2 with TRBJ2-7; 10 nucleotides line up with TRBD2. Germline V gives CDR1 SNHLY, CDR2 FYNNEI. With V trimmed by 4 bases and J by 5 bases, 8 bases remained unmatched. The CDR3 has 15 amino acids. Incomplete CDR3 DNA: TGTGCCAGCAGTGTAGGCCTAGCGGGAGCTGACGAG. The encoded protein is CASSVGLAGADE. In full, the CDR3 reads CASSVGLAGADEQYF.

The covered CDR3 bases are TGTGCCAGTAGTCACGGACTCTTCAATCAGCCC. Translating gives CASSHGLFNQP. Given in full, the CDR3 is CASSHGLFNQPQHF. The chain is built from TRBV19 and TRBJ1-5, with D uncertain. The read comes to an end 3 residues before the CDR3 does, leaving the germline J gene to fill in the end. V lost 5 bases and J 3 bases, leaving 11 bases between the germline ends. CDR1 and CDR2 from the germline V gene are LNHDA and SQIVND (reference sequence). This CDR3 comprises 14 residues.

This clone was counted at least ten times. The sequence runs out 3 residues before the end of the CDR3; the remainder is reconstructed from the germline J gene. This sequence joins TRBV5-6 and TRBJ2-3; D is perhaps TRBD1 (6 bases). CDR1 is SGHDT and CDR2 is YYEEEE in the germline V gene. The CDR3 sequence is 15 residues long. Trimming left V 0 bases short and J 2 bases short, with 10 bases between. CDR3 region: CASSLADSFTDTQYF. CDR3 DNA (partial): TGTGCCAGCAGCTTGGCGGACAGTTTCACAGATACG.

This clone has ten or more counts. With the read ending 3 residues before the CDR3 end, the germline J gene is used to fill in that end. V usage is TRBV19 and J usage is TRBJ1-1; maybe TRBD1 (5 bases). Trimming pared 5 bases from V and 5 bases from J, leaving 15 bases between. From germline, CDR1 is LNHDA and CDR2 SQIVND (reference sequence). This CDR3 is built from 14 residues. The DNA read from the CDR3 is TGTGCCAGTAGTGGGGGACTGCGTTTGACTGAA. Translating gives CASSGGLRLTE. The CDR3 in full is CASSGGLRLTEAFF. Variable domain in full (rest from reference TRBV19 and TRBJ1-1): DGGITQSPKYLFRKEGQNVTLSCEQNLNHDAMYWYRQDPGQGLRLIYYSQIVNDFQKGDIAEGYSVSREKKESFPLTVTSAQKNPTAFYLCASSGGLRLTEAFFGQGTRLTVV.

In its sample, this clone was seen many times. The DNA read from the CDR3 is TGTGCCAGCAGCTTAAGCCCGGGGGGAACAGATACG. As protein: CASSLSPGGTDT. The CDR3 as a whole reads CASSLSPGGTDTQYF. The V and J genes are TRBV7-3 and TRBJ2-3, with 7 bases that match TRBD2. The CDR3 goes on 3 residues after the read ends, and that part is filled in from the germline J gene. Germline CDR1 reads SGHTA; CDR2 reads FQGTGA. The V segment lost 1 base and the J segment 3 bases; nucleotides outside the gene matches: 4. This CDR3 comprises 15 residues.

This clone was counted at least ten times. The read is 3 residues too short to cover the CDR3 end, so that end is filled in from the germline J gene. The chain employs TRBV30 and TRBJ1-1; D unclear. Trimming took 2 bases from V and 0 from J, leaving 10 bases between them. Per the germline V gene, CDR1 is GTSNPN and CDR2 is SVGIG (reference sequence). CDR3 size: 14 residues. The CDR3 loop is CAWSPNSLNTEAFF. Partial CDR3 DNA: TGTGCCTGGAGTCCGAACAGCCTGAACACTGAA.

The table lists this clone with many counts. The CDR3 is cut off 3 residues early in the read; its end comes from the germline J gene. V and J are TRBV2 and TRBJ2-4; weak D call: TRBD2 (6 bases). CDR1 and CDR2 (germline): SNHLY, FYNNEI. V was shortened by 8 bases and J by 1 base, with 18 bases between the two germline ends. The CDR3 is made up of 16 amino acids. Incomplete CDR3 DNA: TGTGCCAGCGGACTGGAGGGTAACCTCGCCAAAAACATT. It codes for CASGLEGNLAKNI. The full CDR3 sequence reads CASGLEGNLAKNIQYF. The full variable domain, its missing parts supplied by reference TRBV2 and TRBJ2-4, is EPEVTQTPSHQVTQMGQEVILRCVPISNHLYFYWYRQILGQKVEFLVSFYNNEISEKSEIFDDQFSVERPDGSNFTLKIRSTKLEDSAMYFCASGLEGNLAKNIQYFGAGTRLSVL.

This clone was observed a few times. Incomplete CDR3 DNA: TGTGCCAGGGAAATGACCGGGACTTTTTTTGAGAGGGAG. This gives the protein CAREMTGTFFERE. The full CDR3 protein is CAREMTGTFFERELFF. The genes are TRBV2 and TRBJ2-2, with D maybe TRBD2 (6 bases). The read finishes 3 residues shy of the CDR3 end, and the germline J gene is used to complete it. V was cut by 9 bases and J by 9 bases, with 26 bases left in between. Germline CDR1 reads SNHLY; CDR2 reads FYNNEI. The length of the CDR3 is 16 residues.

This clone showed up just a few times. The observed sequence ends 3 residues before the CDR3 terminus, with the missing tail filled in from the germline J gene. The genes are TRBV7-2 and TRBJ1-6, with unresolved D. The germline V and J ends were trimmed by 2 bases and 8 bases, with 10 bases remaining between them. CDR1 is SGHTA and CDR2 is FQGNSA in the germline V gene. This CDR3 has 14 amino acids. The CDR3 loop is CASSLNDGDSPLHF. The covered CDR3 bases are TGTGCCAGCAGCTTAAATGACGGGGATTCACCC.

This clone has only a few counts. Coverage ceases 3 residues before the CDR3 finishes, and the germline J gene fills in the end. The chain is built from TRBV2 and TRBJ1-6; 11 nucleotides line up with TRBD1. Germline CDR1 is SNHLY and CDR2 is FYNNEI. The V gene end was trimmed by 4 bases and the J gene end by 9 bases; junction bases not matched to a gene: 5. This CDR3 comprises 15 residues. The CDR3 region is CASSGTGGASSPLHF. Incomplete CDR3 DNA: TGTGCCAGCAGTGGGACAGGGGGCGCGAGTTCACCC.